Listed below are T cell receptor beta chains from one sample, sequenced in a study of blood T cell repertoires in COVID-19. Clones were read by immunoSEQ multiplex PCR, and TCRdb kept only the in-frame ones, dropping some. The sample includes approximately 73,000 clones, around 86% of them seen just once. The sequencing input was peripheral blood. These receptors all come from a woman in her fifties or sixties with acute or convalescent COVID-19. Both conserved end residues are part of each CDR3. Each record gives: V gene, clone size, D gene, J gene, CDR3 protein, CDR3 DNA. A D gene is named only where the DNA matches it firmly. The listing skips clone size in some rows; elsewhere it reads once, few, many or a size class.

TRBV6-2/TRBV6-3	.	.	TRBJ2-7	CASSPNSGSYEQYF	TGTGCCAGCAGTCCCAATAGCGGCTCCTACGAGCAGTACTTC
TRBV6-2/TRBV6-3	.	TRBD1	TRBJ1-3	CASSFGQGINTIYF	TGTGCCAGCAGCTTCGGACAGGGGATAAACACCATATATTTT
TRBV18	.	TRBD1	TRBJ1-2	CASSPGTGEVGYTF	TGTGCCAGCTCACCAGGGACAGGGGAGGTCGGCTACACCTTC
TRBV30	.	TRBD1	TRBJ2-7	CAWSETGTGPYEQYF	TGTGCCTGGAGTGAAACCGGGACAGGGCCCTACGAGCAGTACTTC
TRBV5-1	.	.	TRBJ2-5	CASSTSGRETQYF	TGCGCCAGCAGCACGAGTGGGCGAGAGACCCAGTACTTC
TRBV4-3	once	.	TRBJ1-2	CASSQDRGSSNYGYTF	TGCGCCAGCAGCCAAGATCGTGGCAGTTCTAACTATGGCTACACCTTC
TRBV10-3	.	.	TRBJ1-1	CAITTQAEGTEAFF	TGTGCCATCACCACGCAGGCGGAGGGCACTGAAGCTTTCTTT
TRBV16	.	.	TRBJ1-1	CASSPGASGAFF	TGTGCCAGCAGCCCTGGGGCCTCGGGAGCTTTCTTT
TRBV9	.	TRBD2	TRBJ2-3	CASSLVAGVPTDTQYF	TGTGCCAGCAGCTTAGTAGCGGGAGTCCCAACAGATACGCAGTATTTT
TRBV6-4	once	TRBD1	TRBJ2-1	CASSQNPGQLFF	TGTGCCAGCAGTCAGAATCCGGGACAGCTATTCTTC
TRBV4-3	.	TRBD2	TRBJ2-7	CASSQGLSGGEQYF	TGCGCCAGCAGCCAAGGACTATCGGGAGGGGAGCAGTACTTC
TRBV28	.	.	TRBJ2-5	CASSFGGNQETQYF	TGTGCCAGCAGTTTCGGAGGTAACCAAGAGACCCAGTACTTC
TRBV10-3	.	TRBD1	TRBJ1-2	CATVLSGQDGGYTF	TGTGCCACCGTACTATCGGGACAGGATGGGGGCTACACCTTC
TRBV11-3	few	TRBD1	TRBJ2-6	CASSSHPGTGTSGANVLTF	TGTGCCAGCAGCTCGCACCCGGGGACAGGGACTTCTGGGGCCAACGTCCTGACTTTC
TRBV9	.	TRBD1	TRBJ1-2	CASSVGTGGYGYTF	TGTGCCAGCAGCGTAGGGACAGGGGGCTATGGCTACACCTTC
TRBV10-3	.	.	TRBJ2-3	CAIREGAVDTQYF	TGTGCCATCAGGGAGGGGGCCGTAGATACGCAGTATTTT
TRBV9	.	.	TRBJ2-7	CASSPGQSTSYEQYF	TGTGCCAGCAGTCCTGGACAGTCAACCTCCTACGAGCAGTACTTC
TRBV18	.	TRBD1	TRBJ1-1	CASSPPGQLNTEAFF	TGTGCCAGCTCACCACCGGGACAGCTGAACACTGAAGCTTTCTTT
TRBV2	.	TRBD1	TRBJ1-1	CASTLGDSLKAFF	TGTGCCAGCACGCTCGGGGACAGCCTAAAAGCTTTCTTT
TRBV27	.	TRBD2	TRBJ2-3	CASSLSSSGSADTQYF	TGTGCCAGCAGTTTATCTTCTAGCGGGAGTGCAGATACGCAGTATTTT
TRBV5-1	.	TRBD2	TRBJ2-3	CASSLAPAGGPTDTQYF	TGCGCCAGCAGCTTGGCCCCAGCGGGAGGGCCGACAGATACGCAGTATTTT
TRBV3-1/TRBV3-2	.	.	TRBJ1-5	CAPSQTGYSNQPQHF	TGTGCCCCTTCCCAAACAGGTTATAGCAATCAGCCCCAGCATTTT
TRBV28	.	TRBD2	TRBJ2-5	CASRLGLAGGPHQETQYF	TGTGCCAGCAGGCTCGGACTAGCGGGGGGGCCCCACCAAGAGACCCAGTACTTC
TRBV9	.	.	TRBJ2-1	CASSESPGSTLGQFF	TGTGCCAGCAGCGAATCTCCGGGATCTACCTTGGGTCAGTTCTTC
TRBV24-1	.	.	TRBJ2-2	CATSDLGTPTNTGELFF	TGTGCCACCAGTGATTTAGGGACACCAACGAACACCGGGGAGCTGTTTTTT
TRBV7-2	.	TRBD2	TRBJ2-1	CASSFIAGGTYNEQFF	TGTGCCAGCAGCTTTATAGCGGGGGGCACCTACAATGAGCAGTTCTTC
TRBV3-1/TRBV3-2	.	.	TRBJ1-1	CASSQEAGRATEAFF	TGTGCCAGCAGCCAAGAAGCAGGGCGTGCCACTGAAGCTTTCTTT
TRBV6-2/TRBV6-3	.	.	TRBJ1-2	CASSLTGTYGYTF	TGTGCCAGCAGCCTGACAGGAACCTATGGCTACACCTTC
TRBV28	.	.	TRBJ1-5	CASSTRGRGVQPQHF	TGTGCCAGCAGCACCCGTGGCCGCGGGGTCCAGCCCCAGCATTTT
TRBV11-2	.	TRBD1	TRBJ2-1	CASSITGTETYNEQFF	TGTGCCAGCAGCATCACCGGGACAGAGACCTACAATGAGCAGTTCTTC
TRBV10-3	.	TRBD1	TRBJ2-2	CAIRNGQGNTGELFF	TGTGCCATCAGAAACGGACAGGGCAACACCGGGGAGCTGTTTTTT
TRBV5-6	.	TRBD1	TRBJ1-2	CASSIWDRRNYGYTF	TGTGCCAGCAGCATCTGGGACAGACGAAATTATGGCTACACCTTC
TRBV2	few	.	TRBJ1-5	CASRTTEGQPQHF	TGTGCCAGCCGGACGACGGAGGGGCAGCCCCAGCATTTT
TRBV7-2	.	.	TRBJ2-5	CASSLDYIETQYF	TGTGCCAGCAGCTTAGACTATATAGAGACCCAGTACTTC
TRBV9	.	.	TRBJ1-4	CASSRSYINEKLFF	TGTGCCAGCAGCAGGAGCTATATTAATGAAAAACTGTTTTTT
TRBV2	.	.	TRBJ1-2	CASTVQASYGYTF	TGTGCCAGCACCGTACAGGCAAGCTATGGCTACACCTTC
TRBV28	few	TRBD1	TRBJ1-4	CASRDDRGWNEKLFF	TGTGCCAGCAGGGACGACAGGGGGTGGAATGAAAAACTGTTTTTT
TRBV3-1/TRBV3-2	.	.	TRBJ1-1	CASSQYPGAASRGEAFF	TGTGCCAGCAGCCAATACCCCGGGGCAGCCTCCCGGGGGGAAGCTTTCTTT
TRBV7-2	.	.	TRBJ2-3	CASSLERRVGTQYF	TGTGCCAGCAGCCTAGAGAGGAGGGTTGGTACGCAGTATTTT
TRBV3-1/TRBV3-2	.	.	TRBJ1-1	CASSLVGGRGTTEAFF	TGTGCCAGCAGCCTAGTCGGGGGGCGAGGCACCACTGAAGCTTTCTTT
TRBV29-1	.	.	TRBJ1-4	CSVAGTSNEKLFF	TGCAGCGTTGCCGGGACTTCCAATGAAAAACTGTTTTTT
TRBV18	.	TRBD1	TRBJ1-1	CASSPLRQGDMNTEAFF	TGTGCCAGCTCACCACTCCGACAGGGGGATATGAACACTGAAGCTTTCTTT
TRBV5-4	.	TRBD1	TRBJ2-3	CASSLAGQGTDTQYF	TGTGCCAGCAGCTTGGCAGGACAGGGGACAGATACGCAGTATTTT
TRBV5-4	.	TRBD2	TRBJ2-7	CASSYGTSGRAGYEQYF	TGTGCCAGCAGCTACGGGACTAGCGGGAGGGCAGGGTACGAGCAGTACTTC
TRBV5-1	.	TRBD1	TRBJ2-7	CASSSDRDYEQYF	TGCGCCAGCAGTTCAGACAGGGACTACGAGCAGTACTTC
TRBV28	.	TRBD1	TRBJ2-1	CASSPLAGTGDSGEQFF	TGTGCCAGCAGTCCGCTCGCCGGGACAGGGGATTCTGGTGAGCAGTTCTTC
TRBV2	.	.	TRBJ1-6	CASSAIDDSPLHF	TGTGCCAGCAGCGCCATAGATGATTCACCCCTCCACTTT
TRBV28	.	TRBD1	TRBJ1-1	CASSFSGGGTEAFF	TGTGCCAGCAGTTTCTCAGGGGGTGGCACTGAAGCTTTCTTT
TRBV24-1	.	TRBD2	TRBJ2-3	CATSDLPAGLAGAATDTQYF	TGTGCCACCAGTGATTTGCCAGCCGGACTAGCGGGGGCCGCCACAGATACGCAGTATTTT
TRBV3-1/TRBV3-2	.	.	TRBJ1-4	CASSQRVQGHEKLFF	TGTGCCAGCAGCCAAAGAGTCCAGGGTCATGAAAAACTGTTTTTT
TRBV5-5	.	.	TRBJ1-2	CASSLAGRIDGYTF	TGTGCCAGCAGCTTGGCCGGGAGGATAGATGGCTACACCTTC
TRBV10-3	.	.	TRBJ1-2	CAISDQGGYTF	TGTGCCATCAGTGATCAGGGCGGCTACACCTTC